These 30 T cell receptor beta chains share one sample of origin, sequenced in a study of CD8+ T cells in alopecia areata. RNA was isolated and reverse transcribed to cDNA, the sequencing template. Assay: immunoSEQ multiplex PCR; the TCRdb copy retains only in-frame clones and omits some. The profile shows approximately 210,000 clones, 60% to 70% of them singletons. Documented treatment: oral pan-JAK inhibitor, 5-10 mg twice daily. The material sequenced was CD4+ T cells sorted from blood, taken at week 4, from a patient treated with tofacitinib. These receptors all come from a human donor with alopecia areata.

This clone showed up just once. The chain employs TRBV2 and TRBJ2-2; TRBD1 might be the D (6 bases). CDR3 size: 16 residues. The V gene lost 4 bases and the J gene lost 0 bases, with 12 bases spanning the gap. The germline gives CDR1 SNHLY, CDR2 FYNNEI. The CDR3 protein is CASSVRGQTNTGELFF. The DNA of the CDR3 is TGTGCCAGCAGTGTCCGAGGACAGACGAACACCGGGGAGCTGTTTTTT. The full variable domain, its missing parts supplied by reference TRBV2 and TRBJ2-2, is EPEVTQTPSHQVTQMGQEVILRCVPISNHLYFYWYRQILGQKVEFLVSFYNNEISEKSEIFDDQFSVERPDGSNFTLKIRSTKLEDSAMYFCASSVRGQTNTGELFFGEGSRLTVL.

The CDR3 DNA follows: TGTGCCAGCAGCCCAGCTCTTGGGAATGAGCAGTTCTTC. Translation gives CASSPALGNEQFF. The chain recombines TRBV12-1 with TRBJ2-1. TRBV12-1 has pseudogene status. CDR3 length: 13 amino acids.

The V gene is TRBV29-1, the J gene TRBJ2-2, with D possibly TRBD1 on 5 matching bases. The CDR3 runs to 14 residues. V shed 5 bases and J shed 2 bases, with 12 bases lying between them. Germline loops: CDR1 SQVTM, CDR2 ANQGSEA. The CDR3 coding sequence is TGCAGCGTTCGAGACAGATCTAACACCGGGGAGCTGTTTTTT. As protein: CSVRDRSNTGELFF.

This chain joins TRBV30 and TRBJ2-7; D unresolved. Between the trimmed V and J ends, which lost 5 bases and 0 bases, there was a span of 20 bases. This CDR3 region has 16 residues. Germline CDR1 reads GTSNPN; CDR2 reads SVGIG (reference sequence). The CDR3 spells CAWQIPGRRRSYEQYF. For the CDR3, the DNA is TGTGCCTGGCAGATACCCGGACGTAGGCGCTCCTACGAGCAGTACTTC.

The chain uses TRBV2 and TRBJ2-3, with 9 bases that match TRBD1. V was clipped by 4 bases and J by 3 bases; unmatched bases: 11. There are 17 residues in the CDR3. Germline V gene sequence: CDR1 SNHLY, CDR2 FYNNEI. The CDR3 DNA reads as TGTGCCAGCAGTGCCTACGGGACAGGGAAGGTAACAGATACGCAGTATTTT. Residues: CASSAYGTGKVTDTQYF. Full variable domain (missing parts from reference TRBV2 and TRBJ2-3): EPEVTQTPSHQVTQMGQEVILRCVPISNHLYFYWYRQILGQKVEFLVSFYNNEISEKSEIFDDQFSVERPDGSNFTLKIRSTKLEDSAMYFCASSAYGTGKVTDTQYFGPGTRLTVL.

The chain employs TRBV7-2 and TRBJ1-2; D gene uncertain. CDR1 and CDR2 from the germline V gene are SGHTA and FQGNSA. V was shortened by 5 bases and J by 4 bases, with 20 bases between the two germline ends. This CDR3 comprises 16 residues. CDR3 coding DNA: TGTGCCAGCAGCAATCCCCATTCCCCCAGCGCCTATGGCTACACCTTC. Protein: CASSNPHSPSAYGYTF.

This clone was detected a few times. V gene TRBV5-1 combines with J gene TRBJ2-2, with a weak D call TRBD2 (5 bases). Deletions cut 4 bases from V and 8 bases from J, with 18 bases between. Looked up from germline, CDR1 is SGHRS and CDR2 is YFSETQ. CDR3 length equals 15 residues. CDR3 nucleotides: TGCGCCAGCAGCATAGTGCCCGGAGGTGTAGGGGAGCTGTTTTTT. Its protein product is CASSIVPGGVGELFF.

The chain couples TRBV29-1 to TRBJ2-7, with D unclear. Looked up from germline, CDR1 is SQVTM and CDR2 is ANQGSEA. V was shortened by 3 bases and J by 0 bases, with 15 bases between the two germline ends. The CDR3 length is 15 residues. The CDR3 loop is CSVDVTRSSSYEQYF. The CDR3 nucleotides read TGCAGCGTTGATGTCACCAGGTCGAGCTCCTACGAGCAGTACTTC.

CDR3 amino acids: CASSWVAEETQYF. The CDR3 DNA is TGTGCCAGCAGCTGGGTGGCAGAAGAGACCCAGTACTTC. The chain combines TRBV7-2 with TRBJ2-5; D ambiguous. The CDR3 totals 13 residues. Per the germline V gene, CDR1 is SGHTA and CDR2 is FQGNSA. V was trimmed by 4 bases and J by 3 bases, leaving 9 bases between them. Full variable domain (missing parts from reference TRBV7-2 and TRBJ2-5): GAGVSQSPSNKVTEKGKDVELRCDPISGHTALYWYRQSLGQGLEFLIYFQGNSAPDKSGLPSDRFSAERTGGSVSTLTIQRTQQEDSAVYLCASSWVAEETQYFGPGTRLLVL.

The V and J genes are TRBV4-3 and TRBJ2-1, with 12 bases that match TRBD2. Per the germline V gene, CDR1 is LGHNA and CDR2 is YSLEER. V dropped 4 bases and J dropped 3; count of bases not matched to a gene: 4. This CDR3 comprises 16 residues. In DNA, the CDR3 is TGCGCCAGCAGCCGCCAACTAGCGGGGGGCTACAATGAGCAGTTCTTC. It specifies CASSRQLAGGYNEQFF.

The rearrangement links TRBV18 to TRBJ1-5; the D gene is possibly TRBD1 (5 bases). V was shortened by 4 bases and J by 11 bases, with 18 bases between the two germline ends. Germline-derived CDR1 and CDR2 are KGHSH and LQKENI. This CDR3 has 14 amino acids. In DNA form, the CDR3 reads TGTGCCAGCTCACTAATCGAGGGACCGGCGGCCCAGCATTTT. Translating gives CASSLIEGPAAQHF.

The chain combines TRBV30 with TRBJ2-3; D might be TRBD1 (5 bases). The CDR3 contains 13 residues. The germline gives CDR1 GTSNPN, CDR2 SVGIG (reference sequence). With 1 base removed from V and 2 bases from J, the gap between germline ends came to 7 bases. The CDR3 sequence is CAWSGRATDTQYF. CDR3 nucleotides: TGTGCCTGGAGTGGCAGGGCCACAGATACGCAGTATTTT.

The chain is built from TRBV6-1 and TRBJ2-4; D is ambiguous. CDR3 length equals 15 residues. Germline CDR1 and CDR2: MNHNS and SASEGT. Between the trimmed V and J ends, which lost 7 bases and 5 bases, there was a span of 18 bases. CDR3 loop: CASTGRYSRENIQYF. CDR3 DNA: TGTGCCAGCACAGGCAGATACTCCAGAGAAAACATTCAGTACTTC.

The chain links TRBV29-1 to TRBJ2-1; 7 bases match TRBD1. V lost 8 bases to trimming and J lost 5 bases; unmatched junction nucleotides: 12. This CDR3 comprises 14 residues. Germline assignment: CDR1 SQVTM and CDR2 ANQGSEA. The CDR3 loop is CSSSPGTENNEQFF. For the CDR3, the DNA is TGCAGCTCAAGTCCCGGGACAGAAAACAATGAGCAGTTCTTC.

This clone was seen a few times. This chain uses TRBV28 with TRBJ2-3; D may be TRBD2 (5 bases). Germline V gives CDR1 MDHEN, CDR2 SYDVKM. This CDR3 comprises 11 residues. V lost 5 bases, J lost 10 bases, and 10 bases lay in between. Written as DNA, the CDR3 is TGTGCCAGCAGTGTCATCGGGGCGCAGTATTTT. Translation: CASSVIGAQYF.

This clone has more than one count but fewer than ten. J is TRBJ2-7 and V is TRBV28; D is unclear. The CDR3 contains 15 residues. Trimming shortened V by 8 bases and J by 0 bases, and 17 bases separated the two germline ends. The germline V gene encodes CDR1 MDHEN and CDR2 SYDVKM. This chain's CDR3 is CASQDGRPFSYEQYF. The CDR3 region has the DNA TGTGCCAGCCAAGATGGACGTCCATTCTCCTACGAGCAGTACTTC.

The V and J genes are TRBV5-4 and TRBJ2-5, with 12 bases aligning to TRBD2. After removal of 3 bases from V and 3 bases from J, the junction contained 3 bases not matched to a gene. CDR3 size: 15 residues. Germline V lookup: CDR1 SGHNT, CDR2 YYREEE (reference sequence). In DNA, the CDR3 is TGTGCCAGCAGCTACGGACTAGCGGGGAAAGAGACCCAGTACTTC. This gives the protein CASSYGLAGKETQYF.

The chain employs TRBV7-2 and TRBJ2-7; 8 bases fit TRBD1. V trimming: 5 bases; J trimming: 0 bases; junction bases outside the gene matches: 6. Germline lookup yields CDR1 SGHTA and CDR2 FQGNSA. The CDR3 loop spans 15 amino acids. CDR3 amino acids: CASSRDRGLSYEQYF. In DNA form, the CDR3 reads TGTGCCAGCAGCCGAGACAGGGGACTCTCCTACGAGCAGTACTTC.

This clone was counted only a few times. The chain employs TRBV30 and TRBJ2-3, with D possibly being TRBD1 (5 bases). The germline gives CDR1 GTSNPN, CDR2 SVGIG (reference sequence). V was pared by 2 bases and J by 2 bases, with 14 bases between. This CDR3 is built from 15 residues. As DNA, the CDR3 is TGTGCCTGGAGTATTACAGGACCACCCACAGATACGCAGTATTTT. It yields the protein CAWSITGPPTDTQYF.

The CDR3 region has the DNA TGTGCCAGCAGTGCCAAGGACGTTCCCCTCCACTTT. This sequence encodes CASSAKDVPLHF. The chain uses TRBV2 and TRBJ1-6; D is ambiguous. Germline CDR1 SNHLY, CDR2 FYNNEI. V dropped 4 bases and J dropped 13 bases, with 11 bases sitting between them. The CDR3 has 12 residues.

The chain has TRBV30 and TRBJ1-5; a possible D gene is TRBD1 (5 bases). This CDR3 contains 12 residues. Germline CDR1 and CDR2: GTSNPN and SVGIG (reference sequence). The V end lost 1 base, the J end lost 6 bases, and 7 bases lay between the germline ends. As DNA, the CDR3 is TGTGCCTGGAGTGCCGGGGCTCAGCCCCAGCATTTT. Amino acids: CAWSAGAQPQHF.

This clone has more than one count but fewer than ten. The chain combines TRBV7-8 with TRBJ1-4; 7 bases are shared with TRBD1. The J segment lost 6 bases and the V segment lost 5 bases, leaving 9 bases of the junction unmatched. Per germline, CDR1 SGHVS and CDR2 FQNEAQ. There are 15 residues in the CDR3. The DNA of the CDR3 is TGTGCCAGCAGCGAATCCGGGACAGCCTATGAAAAACTGTTTTTT. As protein: CASSESGTAYEKLFF.

This clone was detected only a few times. This chain connects TRBV28 to TRBJ2-4, with TRBD1 matching 9 bases. Germline CDR1 is MDHEN and CDR2 is SYDVKM. The CDR3 is 15 amino acids. V shed 6 bases, J shed 9 bases, and the junction held 12 bases outside the gene matches. CDR3 sequence reads: CASRPRTGVGGIQYF. The CDR3 region has the DNA TGTGCCAGCAGACCACGGACAGGGGTGGGTGGCATTCAGTACTTC.

The chain links TRBV5-1 to TRBJ2-5, with 8 bases fitting TRBD1. Germline loops: CDR1 SGHRS, CDR2 YFSETQ. Trimming at V came to 4 bases and at J to 1 base, leaving 9 bases not matched to a gene. CDR3 length equals 16 residues. For the CDR3, the DNA is TGCGCCAGCAGCCCGGACAGGGTTTACCCCCAAGAGACCCAGTACTTC. It specifies CASSPDRVYPQETQYF.

Remarks on this clone: The sample carries other DNA sequences with the same CDR3. V gene TRBV30 combines with J gene TRBJ1-4, with D uncertain. Germline V lookup: CDR1 GTSNPN, CDR2 SVGIG (reference sequence). The CDR3 has 11 amino acids. Trimming removed 0 bases from V and 8 bases from J, with 4 bases in between. CDR3 sequence (DNA): TGTGCCTGGAGTGTAGGGGAAAAACTGTTTTTT. It is translated as CAWSVGEKLFF.

The chain carries TRBV2 and TRBJ2-3, with 13 bases aligning to TRBD2. After removal of 6 bases from V and 13 bases from J, the junction contained 16 bases not matched to a gene. CDR1 is SNHLY, CDR2 FYNNEI, per germline. There are 16 residues in the CDR3. The CDR3 DNA reads TGTGCCAGCAGCCCCGGGACTAGCGGGGCCCGGGGGTGGAAGTATTTT. Its protein product is CASSPGTSGARGWKYF.

The chain joins TRBV25-1 to TRBJ1-4, with D perhaps matching TRBD1 (6 bases). Germline values: CDR1 MGHDK, CDR2 SYGVNS. The CDR3 extends over 16 amino acids. The V end was cut by 2 bases, the J end by 8 bases, with 18 bases between. Here the CDR3 DNA reads TGTGCCAGCAGTGAACCACTACAGGGTGTAGGGGAAAAACTGTTTTTT. Residues: CASSEPLQGVGEKLFF.

This chain joins TRBV12-5 and TRBJ1-1; no definite D call. From germline, CDR1 is LGHNT and CDR2 FRNRAP. The CDR3 is 13 amino acids. V was pared by 6 bases and J by 1 base, with 9 bases between. The CDR3 DNA sequence: TGTGCTAGTGGCCGTCGGGAGAACACTGAAGCTTTCTTT. Protein sequence: CASGRRENTEAFF.

The V call is TRBV29-1, the J call TRBJ2-5; 10 bases map to TRBD2. Germline CDR1 is SQVTM and CDR2 is ANQGSEA. This CDR3 contains 12 residues. J was trimmed by 5 bases and V by 6 bases; bases with no gene match: 3. The CDR3 sequence is CSVVGLAETQYF. The CDR3 coding sequence is TGCAGCGTCGTGGGACTAGCGGAGACCCAGTACTTC.

This clone was detected only a few times. This chain links TRBV19 with TRBJ2-1, with 12 bases aligning to TRBD2. The CDR3 totals 15 residues. With 7 bases clipped from V and 5 bases from J, the junction kept 6 bases outside the gene matches. Germline CDR1 and CDR2: LNHDA and SQIVND (reference sequence). The CDR3 nucleotides are TGTGCCAGTATCAGCCTAGCGGGGGGGAACAATGAGCAGTTCTTC. Translated: CASISLAGGNNEQFF.